A selection of T cell receptor beta chains follows, all from one sample in a study of CD8 T cells in ankylosing spondylitis. TCRdb ran MiXCR on the 5' RACE reads and lists one entry per CDR3 protein. The data show about 270,000 distinct CDR3 sequences, roughly 32% seen once. Sequenced material: blood, either unsorted or a sorted T cell fraction (not recorded which). The receptors were gathered from a male donor with ankylosing spondylitis or in good health (not recorded which). The CDR3 runs from the conserved cysteine through the conserved F or W. The order of the fields is clone size, D gene, V gene, J gene, CDR3 DNA, CDR3 protein. The D gene is left open where the match is weak. For some rows the clone size is stated as once, few or many, or as a class when expanded; others skip it.

abundance: .
d_gene: TRBD2
v_gene: TRBV12-3/TRBV12-4
j_gene: TRBJ2-5
CDR3nt: TGTGCCAGCAGTTTATTTAGCGGGGTTCTCTCAGAGACCCAGTACTTC
CDR3aa: CASSLFSGVLSETQYF

abundance: .
d_gene: .
v_gene: TRBV5-1
j_gene: TRBJ1-1
CDR3nt: TGCGCCAGCAGCTTGGGAACGGTCCAATTGAACACTGAAGCTTTCTTT
CDR3aa: CASSLGTVQLNTEAFF

abundance: few
d_gene: TRBD2
v_gene: TRBV10-3
j_gene: TRBJ2-3
CDR3nt: TGTGCCATCAGTGACCCGGGACTAGCATCGCAGTATTTT
CDR3aa: CAISDPGLASQYF

abundance: few
d_gene: .
v_gene: TRBV12-3/TRBV12-4
j_gene: TRBJ2-1
CDR3nt: TGTGCCAGCAGTTTCTCTCGGGCCAGCTCCTACAATGAGCAGTTCTTC
CDR3aa: CASSFSRASSYNEQFF

abundance: .
d_gene: .
v_gene: TRBV5-5
j_gene: TRBJ2-7
CDR3nt: TGTGCCAGCAGCCACGGACTGAATGCCTACGAGCAGTACTTC
CDR3aa: CASSHGLNAYEQYF

abundance: few
d_gene: TRBD1
v_gene: TRBV12-3/TRBV12-4
j_gene: TRBJ2-7
CDR3nt: TGTGCCAGCAGAGGGACAGGGGTTTGGTCGTACTTC
CDR3aa: CASRGTGVWSYF

abundance: .
d_gene: .
v_gene: TRBV12-3/TRBV12-4
j_gene: TRBJ1-1
CDR3nt: TGTGCCAGCAGTTTAGACAGGGTATACACTGAAGCTTTCTTT
CDR3aa: CASSLDRVYTEAFF

abundance: .
d_gene: .
v_gene: TRBV20-1
j_gene: TRBJ2-7
CDR3nt: TGCAGTGCTAGACTCTACCCATTGGACGAGCAGTACTTC
CDR3aa: CSARLYPLDEQYF

abundance: few
d_gene: TRBD1
v_gene: TRBV29-1
j_gene: TRBJ2-1
CDR3nt: TGCAGCGCTAGGACAGGGGGCGGGGATGAGCAGTTCTTC
CDR3aa: CSARTGGGDEQFF

abundance: few
d_gene: TRBD2
v_gene: TRBV6-5
j_gene: TRBJ2-1
CDR3nt: TGTGCCAGCAGTTATTCAACTAGCGGGGGGAGATATGAGCAGTTCTTC
CDR3aa: CASSYSTSGGRYEQFF

abundance: few
d_gene: .
v_gene: TRBV7-2
j_gene: TRBJ2-3
CDR3nt: TGTGCCAGCAGCTTAAGTTCAGAGCCCACAGATACGCAGTATTTT
CDR3aa: CASSLSSEPTDTQYF

abundance: .
d_gene: .
v_gene: TRBV12-3/TRBV12-4
j_gene: TRBJ1-1
CDR3nt: TGTGCCAGCAGTTTCGGGCCAGATAAGGTAGAAGCTTTCTTT
CDR3aa: CASSFGPDKVEAFF

abundance: .
d_gene: .
v_gene: TRBV29-1
j_gene: TRBJ2-1
CDR3nt: TGCAGCGTTGAGAAGATATACAATGAGCAGTTCTTC
CDR3aa: CSVEKIYNEQFF

abundance: few
d_gene: .
v_gene: TRBV28
j_gene: TRBJ2-7
CDR3nt: TGTGCCAGCAGTTCGTCATTCCGTTCCTACGAGCAGTACTTC
CDR3aa: CASSSSFRSYEQYF

abundance: .
d_gene: .
v_gene: TRBV9
j_gene: TRBJ2-3
CDR3nt: TGTGCCAGCAGCCCCCCAAGCAGGGTGGGGCCGCAGTATTTT
CDR3aa: CASSPPSRVGPQYF

abundance: .
d_gene: .
v_gene: TRBV3-1
j_gene: TRBJ2-3
CDR3nt: TGTGCCAGCAGCCCAAGGGAGGGCACAGATACGCAGTATTTT
CDR3aa: CASSPREGTDTQYF

abundance: few
d_gene: TRBD2
v_gene: TRBV6-1
j_gene: TRBJ2-3
CDR3nt: TGTGCCAGCACTAGCGGGGTCCACAATACGCAGTATTTT
CDR3aa: CASTSGVHNTQYF

abundance: .
d_gene: TRBD2
v_gene: TRBV12-3/TRBV12-4
j_gene: TRBJ2-1
CDR3nt: TGTGCCAGCAGGCACACTAGCGGGGAGAGCTCCTACAATGAGCAGTTCTTC
CDR3aa: CASRHTSGESSYNEQFF

abundance: few
d_gene: TRBD1
v_gene: TRBV20-1
j_gene: TRBJ2-7
CDR3nt: TGCAGTGCTCATCAGGGGGAACGACGCGAGCAGTACTTC
CDR3aa: CSAHQGERREQYF

abundance: .
d_gene: TRBD2
v_gene: TRBV4-2
j_gene: TRBJ2-1
CDR3nt: TGTGCCAGCAGCCCCAAGTACATGACTAGCGGACTCTACAATGAGCAGTTCTTC
CDR3aa: CASSPKYMTSGLYNEQFF

abundance: .
d_gene: .
v_gene: TRBV15
j_gene: TRBJ2-1
CDR3nt: TGTGCCACCAGCAGAGATTGGGGAAATGAGCAGTTCTTC
CDR3aa: CATSRDWGNEQFF